This entry is about one T cell receptor (beta chain). The antigen is not known. This entry belongs to a study of cytomegalovirus exposure and HLA in healthy donors. Overall study results and limits: Researchers catalogued under 200 TCR beta chains as cytomegalovirus-associated. A later analysis found TCR association rates differed by HLA locus, highest for DRB1 and lowest for HLA-C.

The trim removed 4 bases at V and 3 bases at J, leaving 2 bases unmatched. The CDR3 has 13 amino acids. Germline values: CDR1 MNHEY, CDR2 SMNVEV (reference sequence). The PCR made use of 60 Vbeta and 13 Jbeta primers. Profiled with immunoSEQ multiplex PCR; TCRdb holds only in-frame clones, not every one. This table has 100,000 or so clones, 78% appearing once. This clonotype was obtained from a woman between 40 and 50 years old in good health and CMV-seropositive. The rearrangement joins TRBV27 to TRBJ2-7, with 8 nucleotides matching TRBD2. Sequencing was done on a sample of PBMCs. The CDR3 sequence is CASSSGGHYEQYF. CDR3 sequence (DNA): TGTGCCAGCAGTTCGGGGGGGCACTACGAGCAGTACTTC.